This T cell receptor (beta chain) was sequenced for a study of CD8 T cells in ankylosing spondylitis. Trimming shortened V by 5 bases and J by 6 bases, and 12 bases separated the two germline ends. The V gene's germline CDR1 is SGHTA and CDR2 FQGTGA. This CDR3 has 13 amino acids. MiXCR, applied by TCRdb to the 5' RACE reads, yields one record per CDR3 protein. This table holds about 260,000 distinct CDR3 sequences, 20% found once. The sample holds a few counts of this clonotype. This receptor was obtained from a male donor with ankylosing spondylitis or in good health (not recorded which). This rearrangement joins TRBV7-3 to TRBJ2-3, with TRBD2 as a possible D gene (6 bases). Input material: blood, either unsorted or a sorted T cell fraction (not recorded which). CDR3 coding DNA: TGTGCCAGCAGCCCAACCCGGGGGGATACGCAGTATTTT. Translating it yields CASSPTRGDTQYF.